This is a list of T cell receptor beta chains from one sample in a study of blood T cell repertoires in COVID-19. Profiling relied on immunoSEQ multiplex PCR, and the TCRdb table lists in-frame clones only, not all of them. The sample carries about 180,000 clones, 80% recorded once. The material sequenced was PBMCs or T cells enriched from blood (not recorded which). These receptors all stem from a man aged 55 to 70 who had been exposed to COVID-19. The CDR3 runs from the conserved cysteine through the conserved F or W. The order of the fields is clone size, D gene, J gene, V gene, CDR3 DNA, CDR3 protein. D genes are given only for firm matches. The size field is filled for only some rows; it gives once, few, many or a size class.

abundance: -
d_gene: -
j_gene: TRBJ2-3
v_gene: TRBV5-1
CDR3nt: TGCGCCAGCAGCCCGATACCGACAGGCCTTTTCAGTGCAAGCACAGATACGCAGTATTTT
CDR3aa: CASSPIPTGLFSASTDTQYF

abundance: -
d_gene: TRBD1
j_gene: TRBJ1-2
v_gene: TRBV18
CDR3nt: TGTGCCAGCTCACCACCGATGGCAGGGGGTGGCTACACCTTC
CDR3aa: CASSPPMAGGGYTF

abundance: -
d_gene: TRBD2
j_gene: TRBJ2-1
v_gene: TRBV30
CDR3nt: TGTGCCTGGACGCTAGCGGGAGGGGGCGGAAGTGAGCAGTTCTTC
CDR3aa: CAWTLAGGGGSEQFF

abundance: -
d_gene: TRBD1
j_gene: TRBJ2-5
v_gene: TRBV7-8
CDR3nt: TGTGCCAGCAGCTTACGCACCGGGACAGGGATGGAGACCCAGTACTTC
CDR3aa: CASSLRTGTGMETQYF

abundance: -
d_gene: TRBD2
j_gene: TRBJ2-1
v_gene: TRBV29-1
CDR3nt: TGCAGCATCTGGTCGGGACTAGGGTTGGACAATGAGCAGTTCTTC
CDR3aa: CSIWSGLGLDNEQFF

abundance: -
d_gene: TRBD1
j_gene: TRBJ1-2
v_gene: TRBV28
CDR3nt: TGTGCCAGCAGCCGACATACCGGACAGGGGGCTGGGGACTATGGCTACACCTTC
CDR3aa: CASSRHTGQGAGDYGYTF

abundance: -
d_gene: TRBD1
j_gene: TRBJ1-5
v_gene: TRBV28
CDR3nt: TGTGCCAGCAGTTCACCTGGACAGGGCAATCAGCCCCAGCATTTT
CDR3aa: CASSSPGQGNQPQHF

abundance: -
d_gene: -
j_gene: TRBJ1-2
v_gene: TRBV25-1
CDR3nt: TGTGCCAGCAGTGAAGCGGCTAACTATGGCTACACCTTC
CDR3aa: CASSEAANYGYTF

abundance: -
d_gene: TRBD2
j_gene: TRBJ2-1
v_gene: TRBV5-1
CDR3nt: TGCGCCAGCAGCCCCACGACTAGCTTGGGCGAGCAGTTCTTC
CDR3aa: CASSPTTSLGEQFF

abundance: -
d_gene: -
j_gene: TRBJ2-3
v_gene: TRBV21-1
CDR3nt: TGTGCCAGCAGCATCCCCCCTAGCGGGAGGGCTAGCACAGATACGCAGTATTTT
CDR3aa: CASSIPPSGRASTDTQYF

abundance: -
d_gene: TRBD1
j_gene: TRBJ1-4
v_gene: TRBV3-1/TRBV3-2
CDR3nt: TGTGCCAGCAGCCGCGGACAGGGGACTAATGAAAAACTGTTTTTT
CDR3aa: CASSRGQGTNEKLFF

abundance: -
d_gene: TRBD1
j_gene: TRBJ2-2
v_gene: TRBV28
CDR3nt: TGTGCCAGCAGCTCGTGGCCGGGACAGGGGGAGTTGCCGAACACCGGGGAGCTGTTTTTT
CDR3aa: CASSSWPGQGELPNTGELFF

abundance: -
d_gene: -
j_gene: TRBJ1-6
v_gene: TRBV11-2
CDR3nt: TGTGCCAGCAGAGTACAGGAAGATAATTCACCCCTCCACTTT
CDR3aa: CASRVQEDNSPLHF

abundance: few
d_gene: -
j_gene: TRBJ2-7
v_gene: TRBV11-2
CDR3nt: TGTGCCAGCAGCCAGTCGGCTAGCGCCACCTACGAGCAGTACTTC
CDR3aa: CASSQSASATYEQYF

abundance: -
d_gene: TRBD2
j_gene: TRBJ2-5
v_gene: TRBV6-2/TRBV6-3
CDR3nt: TGTGCCAGCAGCCTTTGGACTAGCGGAGGCGGGGAGACCCAGTACTTC
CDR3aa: CASSLWTSGGGETQYF

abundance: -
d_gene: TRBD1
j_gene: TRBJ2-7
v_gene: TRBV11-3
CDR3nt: TGTGCCAGCACCCGGACAGGGACCTCCTACGAGCAGTACTTC
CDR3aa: CASTRTGTSYEQYF

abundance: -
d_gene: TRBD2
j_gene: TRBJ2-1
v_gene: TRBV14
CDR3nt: TGTGCCAGCAGCCGCCGTGCTAGCGGGAGTAATGAGCAGTTCTTC
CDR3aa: CASSRRASGSNEQFF

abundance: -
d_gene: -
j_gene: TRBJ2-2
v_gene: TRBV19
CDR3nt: TGTGCCAGTAGTATGAGTCAGGAGAACACCGGGGAGCTGTTTTTT
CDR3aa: CASSMSQENTGELFF

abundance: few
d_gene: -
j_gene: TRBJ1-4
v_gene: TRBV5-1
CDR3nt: TGCGCCAGCAGATTCGGGGGGCAGGATGAAAAACTGTTTTTT
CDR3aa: CASRFGGQDEKLFF

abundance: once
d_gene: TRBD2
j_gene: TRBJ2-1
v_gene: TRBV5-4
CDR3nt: TGTGCCAGCAGGAGCGGGGGCTTAGTCGATGAGCAGTTCTTC
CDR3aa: CASRSGGLVDEQFF

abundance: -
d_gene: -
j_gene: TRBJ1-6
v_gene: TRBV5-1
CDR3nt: TGCGCCAGCAGGCCCTCGGGGGTTGAATCACCCCTCCACTTT
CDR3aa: CASRPSGVESPLHF

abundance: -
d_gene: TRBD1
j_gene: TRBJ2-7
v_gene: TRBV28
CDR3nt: TGTGCCACATCAGGGACAGGGAACTATGAGCAGTACTTC
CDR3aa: CATSGTGNYEQYF

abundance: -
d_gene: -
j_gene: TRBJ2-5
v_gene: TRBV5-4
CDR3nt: TGTGCCAGCAGCTTGGCACAGGCGTCAGGAGAGACCCAGTACTTC
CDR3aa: CASSLAQASGETQYF

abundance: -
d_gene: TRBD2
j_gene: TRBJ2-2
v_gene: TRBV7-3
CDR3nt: TGTGCCAGCAGACCTACCCTTAGCGGGAGGGGGGCCGGGGAGCTGTTTTTT
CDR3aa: CASRPTLSGRGAGELFF

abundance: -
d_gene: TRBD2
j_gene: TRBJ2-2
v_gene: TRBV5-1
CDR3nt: TGCGCCAGCAGCGCCCCATCTAGCGGGAAGAACACCGGGGAGCTGTTTTTT
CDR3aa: CASSAPSSGKNTGELFF

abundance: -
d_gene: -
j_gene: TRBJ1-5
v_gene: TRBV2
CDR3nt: TGTGCCAGCAGTCTAGACAGGTCGCAGCCCCAGCATTTT
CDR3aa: CASSLDRSQPQHF

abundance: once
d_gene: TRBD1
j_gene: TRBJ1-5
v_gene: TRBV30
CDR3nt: TGTGCCTGGAGTGTCCGTACAGGGGGCTATCAGCCCCAGCATTTT
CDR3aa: CAWSVRTGGYQPQHF

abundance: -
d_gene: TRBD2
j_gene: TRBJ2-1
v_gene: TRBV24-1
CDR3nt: TGTGCCACCAGTGATTTGGTTGTAGCGGGAGTCGATGAGCAGTTCTTC
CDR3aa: CATSDLVVAGVDEQFF

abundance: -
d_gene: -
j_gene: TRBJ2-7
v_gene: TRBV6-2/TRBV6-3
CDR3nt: TGTGCCAGCAGTTCCAACCGGGACTACGAGCAGTACTTC
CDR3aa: CASSSNRDYEQYF

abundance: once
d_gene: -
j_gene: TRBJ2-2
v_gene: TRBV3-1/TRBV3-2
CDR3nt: TGTGCCAGCAGCCAAGGGTGGAGAAGCGGGGAGCTGTTTTTT
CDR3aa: CASSQGWRSGELFF

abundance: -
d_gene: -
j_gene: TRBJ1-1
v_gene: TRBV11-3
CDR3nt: TGTGCCAGCAGCCGGGCGGGGGGCTTTGGAGCTTTCTTT
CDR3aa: CASSRAGGFGAFF

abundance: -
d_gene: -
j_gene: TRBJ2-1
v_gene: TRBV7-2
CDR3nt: TGTGCCAGCAGCTTAGCTCGCAGCTCCTACAATGAGCAGTTCTTC
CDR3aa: CASSLARSSYNEQFF

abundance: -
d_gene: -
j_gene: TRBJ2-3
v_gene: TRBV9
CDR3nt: TGTGCCAGCAGTGTGGAAGGGGCTAGCACAGATACGCAGTATTTT
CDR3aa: CASSVEGASTDTQYF

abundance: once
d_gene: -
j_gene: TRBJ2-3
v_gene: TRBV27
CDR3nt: TGTGCCAGCACCCGTACAGGTCGACTCACAGATACGCAGTATTTT
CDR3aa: CASTRTGRLTDTQYF

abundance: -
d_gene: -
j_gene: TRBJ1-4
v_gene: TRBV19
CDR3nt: TGTGCCAGTCCCGGGCCGGGGCAGGGAGGGAAACTGTTTTTT
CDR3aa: CASPGPGQGGKLFF

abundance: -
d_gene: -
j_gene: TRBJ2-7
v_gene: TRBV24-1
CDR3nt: TGTGCCACCAGTGATAGACTCTCCTACGAGCAGTACTTC
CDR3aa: CATSDRLSYEQYF

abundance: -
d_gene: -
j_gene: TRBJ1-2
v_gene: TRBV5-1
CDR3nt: TGCGCCAGCAGCTCGGTAGCTAACTATGGCTACACCTTC
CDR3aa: CASSSVANYGYTF

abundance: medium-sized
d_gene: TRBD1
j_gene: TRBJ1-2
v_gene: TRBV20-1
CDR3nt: TGCAGCACCGGGACAGACTATGGCTACACCTTC
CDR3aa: CSTGTDYGYTF

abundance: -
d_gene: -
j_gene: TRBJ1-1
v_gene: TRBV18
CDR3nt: TGTGCCAGCTCGCCGCAGGGAATTGCTGAAGCTTTCTTT
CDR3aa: CASSPQGIAEAFF

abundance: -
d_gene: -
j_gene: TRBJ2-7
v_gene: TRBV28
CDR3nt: TGTGCCAGCAGTTCCCTGCGGGGCTCCTACGAGCAGTACTTC
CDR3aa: CASSSLRGSYEQYF

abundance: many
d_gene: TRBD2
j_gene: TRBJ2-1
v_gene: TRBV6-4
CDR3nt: TGTGCCAGCAGTGACTCGACTAGCGGGAGTGAGCAGTTCTTC
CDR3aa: CASSDSTSGSEQFF

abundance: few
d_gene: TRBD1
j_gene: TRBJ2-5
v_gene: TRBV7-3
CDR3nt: TGTGCCAGCAGCGACAGGGGACGTAGCGAAGAGACCCAGTACTTC
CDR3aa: CASSDRGRSEETQYF

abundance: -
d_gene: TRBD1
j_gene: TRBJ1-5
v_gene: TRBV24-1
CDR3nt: TGTGCCACCAGTGATACCGGGACAGGGGGTCAGCCCCAGCATTTT
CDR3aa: CATSDTGTGGQPQHF

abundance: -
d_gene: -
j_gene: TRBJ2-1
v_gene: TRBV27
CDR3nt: TGTGCCAGCAGTCCGCAGGGGGGCAATGAGCAGTTCTTC
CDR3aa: CASSPQGGNEQFF

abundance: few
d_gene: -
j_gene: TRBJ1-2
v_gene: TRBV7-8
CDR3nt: TGTGCCAGCAGCTTAGGGGGCAACTATGGCTACACCTTC
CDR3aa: CASSLGGNYGYTF

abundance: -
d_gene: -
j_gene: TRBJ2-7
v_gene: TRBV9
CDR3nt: TGTGCCAGCAGCGTAGGACTAGGACGTTACTACGAGCAGTACTTC
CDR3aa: CASSVGLGRYYEQYF